The 10 T cell receptor beta chains reported below all come from one sample, sequenced in a study of cytomegalovirus exposure and HLA in healthy donors. Profiling relied on immunoSEQ multiplex PCR, and the TCRdb table lists in-frame clones only, not all of them. The data show 250,000 to 350,000 clones, around nine tenths seen once. Sequenced material: PBMCs. These receptors all come from a woman in her late teens or twenties in good health and CMV-seronegative.

The chain carries TRBV28 and TRBJ1-1; maybe TRBD1 (6 bases). V lost 3 bases and J 1 base, leaving 24 bases between the germline ends. Germline CDR1 is MDHEN and CDR2 is SYDVKM. CDR3 size: 19 residues. CDR3 bases: TGTGCCAGCAGTTTGACCGGGGGCCTCCCCGGGGGGAAGAACACTGAAGCTTTCTTT. Residues: CASSLTGGLPGGKNTEAFF.

V and J are TRBV4-1 and TRBJ2-7, with 7 bases identical to TRBD2. CDR1 and CDR2 from the germline V gene are MGHRA and YSYEKL. The CDR3 runs 15 residues. The trim removed 4 bases at V and 2 bases at J, leaving 8 bases unmatched. This CDR3 is CASSRKAGEPYEQYF. Here the CDR3 DNA reads TGCGCCAGCAGCCGGAAGGCGGGGGAACCCTACGAGCAGTACTTC.

The chain joins TRBV11-2 to TRBJ2-3; a possible D gene is TRBD2 (5 bases). Germline V gene sequence: CDR1 SGHAT, CDR2 FQNNGV. V was cut by 1 base and J by 5 bases, with 10 bases left in between. The CDR3 length is 14 residues. As DNA, the CDR3 is TGTGCCAGCAGCTTAGGACTAATTGGAGATACGCAGTATTTT. Its protein is CASSLGLIGDTQYF.

The V gene is TRBV4-3, the J gene TRBJ2-3, with 9 positions matching TRBD2. This CDR3 is 15 amino acids long. Trimming cost V 4 bases and J 6 bases; bases outside gene matches: 8. The germline V gene has CDR1 LGHNA and CDR2 YSLEER. In DNA form, the CDR3 reads TGCGCCAGCAGCCTTCTTAGCGGGAGCAGGGATACGCAGTATTTT. This gives the protein CASSLLSGSRDTQYF.

The rearrangement joins TRBV6-1 to TRBJ1-3; TRBD1 matches 7 bases. After removal of 9 bases from V and 3 bases from J, the junction contained 5 bases not matched to a gene. The CDR3 length is 13 residues. The V gene's germline CDR1 is MNHNS and CDR2 SASEGT. CDR3 residues: CASQGVFGNTIYF. In DNA, the CDR3 is TGTGCCAGTCAGGGGGTATTTGGAAACACCATATATTTT.

V is TRBV5-6 and J is TRBJ2-3, with 12 bases matching TRBD2. The germline CDR1 and CDR2 sequences are SGHDT and YYEEEE. CDR3 length: 16 amino acids. Trimming cost V 4 bases and J 4 bases; bases outside gene matches: 7. In DNA form, the CDR3 reads TGTGCCAGCAGCAAGACTAGCGGGAGTTTTTCAGATACGCAGTATTTT. Its translation: CASSKTSGSFSDTQYF.

This sequence joins TRBV25-1 and TRBJ2-2; the D gene is possibly TRBD1 (6 bases). V was trimmed by 7 bases and J by 4 bases, leaving 10 bases between them. Germline CDR1 MGHDK, CDR2 SYGVNS. The CDR3 is made up of 13 amino acids. Here the CDR3 DNA reads TGTGCCAGCACGGACAGAGGCACCGGGGAGCTGTTTTTT. Translation: CASTDRGTGELFF.

A word on this clone: Other DNA sequences in this specimen translate into the identical CDR3. V and J are TRBV5-1 and TRBJ2-3, with a tentative D call TRBD1 (5 bases). Trimming removed 0 bases at V and 3 bases at J, with 8 bases between. CDR1 SGHRS and CDR2 YFSETQ come from the germline V gene. The CDR3 is 14 amino acids. This CDR3 reads CASSLGGLTDTQYF. CDR3 DNA: TGCGCCAGCAGCTTGGGGGGCTTAACAGATACGCAGTATTTT.

The V gene is TRBV7-3, the J gene TRBJ2-3; weak D call: TRBD2 (5 bases). The germline V gene has CDR1 SGHTA and CDR2 FQGTGA. V lost 4 bases and J lost 3, with 11 bases in between. The CDR3 loop spans 14 amino acids. The CDR3 region has the DNA TGTGCCAGCAGCTCTATTGGAGGAACAGATACGCAGTATTTT. This codes for CASSSIGGTDTQYF.

CDR3 residues: CASSRRTGEAGELFF. As DNA, the CDR3 is TGTGCCAGCAGCCGCCGGACAGGGGAGGCCGGGGAGCTGTTTTTT. The chain uses TRBV28 and TRBJ2-2, with 9 nucleotides matching TRBD1. CDR1 and CDR2 from the germline V gene are MDHEN and SYDVKM. V lost 6 bases and J lost 6; bases outside the gene matches: 8. The CDR3 sequence is 15 residues long.